This is a list of T cell receptor beta chains from one sample in a study of control samples from healthy donors and cancer patients. Profiled with immunoSEQ multiplex PCR; TCRdb holds only in-frame clones, not every one. The sample includes 90,000 to 130,000 clones, 88% of them seen just once. Sequencing input: PBMCs. These receptors were collected from a woman between 55 and 75 years old with lung cancer. Both conserved end residues are part of each CDR3. Fields, in order: V gene, clone size, J gene, D gene, CDR3 DNA, CDR3 protein. The D gene is left open where the match is weak. Only part of the rows carry a size: once, few, many, or a class if the clone is expanded.

TRBV27	-	TRBJ2-7	-	TGTGCCAGCAGTTTTTCCTCAAGCTCCTACGAGCAGTACTTC	CASSFSSSSYEQYF
TRBV6-2/TRBV6-3	-	TRBJ2-7	-	TGTGCCAGCAGTTACGGAGGGGGGCCCTCCTACGAGCAGTACTTC	CASSYGGGPSYEQYF
TRBV7-3	-	TRBJ2-2	TRBD1	TGTGCCAGCAGCAGGGGACAGGCCGACGCCGGGGAGCTGTTTTTT	CASSRGQADAGELFF
TRBV4-1	-	TRBJ1-2	-	TGCGCCAGCAGTCTAACCGCAGCAGGGGCCCTGGGAACCTTC	CASSLTAAGALGTF
TRBV14	-	TRBJ2-7	TRBD1	TGTGCCAGCACGGACAGGTTGGTGAAGCAGTACTTC	CASTDRLVKQYF
TRBV6-1	-	TRBJ1-2	-	TGTGCCAGCAGTGAAGCGGGGGTGGAACCTAACTATGGCTACACCTTC	CASSEAGVEPNYGYTF
TRBV15	-	TRBJ2-2	TRBD1	TGTGCCACCAGCAGAGAGCAGGGGGTCGGGGAGCTGTTTTTT	CATSREQGVGELFF
TRBV7-3	once	TRBJ1-1	-	TGTGCCAGCAGCTGGGATTTTAGGATATGTGAGGATCCGACCACTGAAGCTTTCTTT	CASSWDFRICEDPTTEAFF
TRBV9	-	TRBJ2-3	-	TGTGCCAGCAGCGTAGTAGGGACAGATACGCAGTATTTT	CASSVVGTDTQYF
TRBV2	-	TRBJ2-5	-	TGTGCCAGGAGAAGCGGACCGGGAGAGACCCAGTACTTC	CARRSGPGETQYF
TRBV30	-	TRBJ2-5	-	TGTGCCTGGAGTATCTCCGGGACACAAGAGACCCAGTACTTC	CAWSISGTQETQYF
TRBV27	-	TRBJ2-3	-	TGTGCCAGCAGTTTATTGGGCCCTTACTCAGATACGCAGTACTTT	CASSLLGPYSDTQYF
TRBV5-6	-	TRBJ2-2	TRBD1	TGTGCCAGCAGCTTGCGGGACAGGGCCAACACCGGGGAGCTGTTTTTT	CASSLRDRANTGELFF
TRBV30	-	TRBJ2-1	-	TGTGCCTGGAGTGGCGGCAACAATGAGCAGTTCTTC	CAWSGGNNEQFF
TRBV2	-	TRBJ2-7	TRBD2	TGTGCCAGCAGCGACGGACTAGCGGGAGCCTACGAGCAGTACTTC	CASSDGLAGAYEQYF
TRBV30	-	TRBJ2-2	TRBD2	TGTGCCTGGACTAGCGGGTTGAACACCGGGGAGCTGTTTTTT	CAWTSGLNTGELFF
TRBV9	-	TRBJ1-5	TRBD1	TGTGCCAGCAGCCCGGGACAGGGGGATTCGAGCAATCAGCCCCAGCATTTT	CASSPGQGDSSNQPQHF
TRBV19	-	TRBJ1-1	-	TGTGCCAGTAGTATAGGTCGGGACTCCCGTTGGGGTTTCTTT	CASSIGRDSRWGFF
TRBV9	-	TRBJ1-3	-	TGTGCCAGCAGCGTAAGGCGGGGACGATCTGGAAACACCATATATTTT	CASSVRRGRSGNTIYF
TRBV27	-	TRBJ2-1	-	TGTGCCAGCAGTTTACAAAAGGGACTGGGGGTTGGCAATGAGCAGTTCTTC	CASSLQKGLGVGNEQFF
TRBV5-4	-	TRBJ2-1	TRBD2	TGTGCCAGCAGCCACTCTAGCGGGAGGTCCTACAATGAGCAGTTCTTC	CASSHSSGRSYNEQFF
TRBV19	once	TRBJ1-2	-	TGTGCCAGTACCCCAGGGGCCCCAAACTATGGCTACACCTTC	CASTPGAPNYGYTF
TRBV7-3	-	TRBJ2-1	TRBD1	TGTGCCAGCAGCGGACGGGACAGGGCCCTCTACAATGAGCAGTTCTTC	CASSGRDRALYNEQFF
TRBV12-3/TRBV12-4	-	TRBJ1-2	-	TGTGCCAGCAGTGAGACAGCCTTCTATGGCTACACCTTC	CASSETAFYGYTF
TRBV2	-	TRBJ1-1	-	TGTGCCAGCAGGGAAACAGGGAGCTACACTGAAGCTTTCTTT	CASRETGSYTEAFF
TRBV28	-	TRBJ2-3	-	TGTGCCAGCAGCCGGACGAGCTATACGCAGTATTTT	CASSRTSYTQYF
TRBV12-3/TRBV12-4	-	TRBJ1-2	-	TGTGCCAGCAGTCTCTCGAGAGGCTACACCTTC	CASSLSRGYTF
TRBV4-1	-	TRBJ1-3	-	TGCGCCAGCAGACGAGAGGGGACCCATCGCTCTGGAAACACCATATATTTT	CASRREGTHRSGNTIYF
TRBV30	-	TRBJ2-7	-	TGTGCCTCTGACCAGGGGCCGGCCTACGAGCAGTACTTC	CASDQGPAYEQYF
TRBV11-2	-	TRBJ1-1	-	TGTGCCAGCAGCTTATTAGGTCAGGGGAGCACTGAAGCTTTCTTT	CASSLLGQGSTEAFF
TRBV3-1/TRBV3-2	-	TRBJ2-7	-	TGTGCCAGCAGCTTCCAGGGCGTCACAGCTTTATACTTC	CASSFQGVTALYF
TRBV30	once	TRBJ2-7	-	TGTGCCGCGGGACAAATCTCCTACGAGCAGTACTTC	CAAGQISYEQYF